This T cell receptor beta chain was sequenced in a study of type 1 regulatory T cells. Across the whole study: T-allo10 is a Tr1-enriched, alloantigen-specific CD4 T cell product made in vitro.

TCRdb re-called the reads with MiXCR, one entry per CDR3 protein. The sample lists 70,000 or so distinct CDR3 sequences; less than 25% were seen once. Whole-study findings and limits: Compared with non-type 1 regulatory T cells, type 1 regulatory T cells showed a more restricted TCR repertoire.

Germline loops: CDR1 SGHRS, CDR2 YFSETQ. This CDR3 is 15 amino acids long. The ends were cut back, 1 base at V and 2 bases at J, with 12 bases in the middle. Concerning this clonotype itself: Its antigen is not identified.

The sequence was obtained from a human donor in good health. The sequencing input was cultured type 1 regulatory T (Tr1) cells, either the whole culture or a sorted fraction (not recorded which). The chain is built from TRBV5-1 and TRBJ1-1; D is perhaps TRBD1 (5 bases). The CDR3 protein is CASSLRGRTNTEAFF. The CDR3 nucleotides are TGCGCCAGCAGCTTGAGGGGACGGACCAACACTGAAGCTTTCTTT. Supplemented by reference TRBV5-1 and TRBJ1-1, the full variable domain reads KAGVTQTPRYLIKTRGQQVTLSCSPISGHRSVSWYQQTPGQGLQFLFEYFSETQRNKGNFPGRFSGRQFSNSRSEMNVSTLELGDSALYLCASSLRGRTNTEAFFGQGTRLTVV.